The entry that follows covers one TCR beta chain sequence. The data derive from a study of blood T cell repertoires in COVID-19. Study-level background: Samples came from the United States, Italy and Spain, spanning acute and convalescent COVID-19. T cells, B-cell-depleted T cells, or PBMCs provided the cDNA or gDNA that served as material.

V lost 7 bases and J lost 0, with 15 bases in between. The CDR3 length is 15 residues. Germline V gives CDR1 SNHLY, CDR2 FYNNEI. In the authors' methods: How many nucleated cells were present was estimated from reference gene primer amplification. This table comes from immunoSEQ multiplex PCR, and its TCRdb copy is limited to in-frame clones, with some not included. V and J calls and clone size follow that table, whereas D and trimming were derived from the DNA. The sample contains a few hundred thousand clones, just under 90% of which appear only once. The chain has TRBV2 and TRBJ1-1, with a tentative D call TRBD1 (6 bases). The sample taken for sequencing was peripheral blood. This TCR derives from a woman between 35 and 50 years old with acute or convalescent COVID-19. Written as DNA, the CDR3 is TGTGCCAGCATCCGATCAGGGGCTATGAACACTGAAGCTTTCTTT. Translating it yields CASIRSGAMNTEAFF. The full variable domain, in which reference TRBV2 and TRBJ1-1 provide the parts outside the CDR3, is EPEVTQTPSHQVTQMGQEVILRCVPISNHLYFYWYRQILGQKVEFLVSFYNNEISEKSEIFDDQFSVERPDGSNFTLKIRSTKLEDSAMYFCASIRSGAMNTEAFFGQGTRLTVV.